This paragraph reports one T cell receptor beta chain. Its specificity is unknown. This sample is part of a study of post-analysis software for immune sequencing data. Overall study context: The courses of disease that were included comprised relapsing-remitting, secondary progressive and progressive-relapsing multiple sclerosis. Study-level results: F measure clustering grouped samples strongly by preparation batch. Multiple sclerosis patients had significantly lower normalized Chao1 diversity than controls.

TCR beta cDNA libraries had unique molecular identifiers. MiXCR, applied by TCRdb to the PCR reads, yields one record per CDR3 protein. The data show 600,000 to 700,000 distinct CDR3 sequences, with more than 50% seen just once and around 11% held by the top ten. This receptor was obtained from a girl aged 2-10 years with multiple sclerosis. The sequenced sample consisted of blood.

CDR3 coding DNA: TGTGCCAGCAGCTCCTTCAGCGACGGGGAGCTGTTTTTT. It yields the protein CASSSFSDGELFF. This rearrangement joins TRBV11-3 to TRBJ2-2; no clear D. Between the trimmed V and J ends, which lost 4 bases and 7 bases, there was a span of 10 bases. The CDR3 contains 13 residues. Germline V gene lookup returns CDR1 SGHNT and CDR2 YENEEA.